A single sample gave rise to the 12 T cell receptor beta chains below, sequenced in a study of T cells in Graves' hyperthyroidism and ophthalmopathy. The TCR beta CDR3 regions underwent amplification using RNA transcripts as the source. The TCR CDR3 first-round RT-PCR relied on the HTBI primer set. TCRdb itself ran the multiplex PCR reads through MiXCR, one entry per CDR3 protein. The top ten hold about a tenth of the sample, which has 50,000 to 60,000 distinct CDR3 sequences, 48% seen once. Input material: blood. All receptors derive from a woman aged 50 to 60 with Graves' ophthalmopathy.

The V and J genes are TRBV19 and TRBJ1-6; a weak D match, TRBD1 (5 bases). This CDR3 region has 16 residues. CDR1 and CDR2 (germline): LNHDA, SQIVND (reference sequence). V was cut by 4 bases and J by 8 bases, with 18 bases left in between. CDR3 region: CASSTQGPGDDSPLHF. The CDR3 region has the DNA TGTGCCAGTAGTACCCAGGGTCCCGGGGATGATTCACCCCTCCACTTT. The entire variable domain, with the rest obtained from reference TRBV19 and TRBJ1-6, is as follows: DGGITQSPKYLFRKEGQNVTLSCEQNLNHDAMYWYRQDPGQGLRLIYYSQIVNDFQKGDIAEGYSVSREKKESFPLTVTSAQKNPTAFYLCASSTQGPGDDSPLHFGNGTRLTVT.

This chain uses TRBV5-6 with TRBJ2-4, with 9 bases aligning to TRBD2. Unmatched junction bases numbered 7, after V lost 1 base and J lost 2 bases. Germline loops: CDR1 SGHDT, CDR2 YYEEEE. The CDR3 covers 17 residues. The CDR3 loop is CASSLPIAGAPKNIQYF. As DNA, the CDR3 is TGTGCCAGCAGCTTGCCAATAGCGGGGGCTCCCAAAAACATTCAGTACTTC.

The J gene is TRBJ2-5, the V gene TRBV7-6, with 9 bases identical to TRBD1. This CDR3 contains 16 residues. CDR1 and CDR2 from the germline V gene are SGHVS and FNYEAQ. With V trimmed by 0 bases and J by 2 bases, 4 bases remained unmatched. CDR3: CASSLARDRVQETQYF. CDR3 nucleotides: TGTGCCAGCAGCTTAGCGCGGGACAGGGTTCAAGAGACCCAGTACTTC.

The table lists this clonotype with many counts. J is TRBJ2-2 and V is TRBV9; 8 bases match TRBD1. With V trimmed by 4 bases and J by 1 base, 3 bases remained unmatched. Germline assignment: CDR1 SGDLS and CDR2 YYNGEE. This CDR3 region has 15 residues. The CDR3 DNA is TGTGCCAGCAGCCTCGGGACAGGGAACACCGGGGAGCTGTTTTTT. Protein: CASSLGTGNTGELFF.

The chain has TRBV7-9 and TRBJ2-7, with a possible D match to TRBD1 (5 bases). The CDR3 length is 15 residues. The V end was cut by 5 bases, the J end by 1 base, with 15 bases between. Germline assignment: CDR1 SEHNR and CDR2 FQNEAQ (reference sequence). CDR3 residues: CASSLTSTGSYEQYF. CDR3 sequence (DNA): TGTGCCAGCAGCCTAACCAGCACAGGTTCCTACGAGCAGTACTTC.

The rearrangement joins TRBV2 to TRBJ2-7; TRBD1 might be the D (6 bases). This CDR3 spans 13 amino acids. Between the trimmed V and J ends, which lost 8 bases and 0 bases, there was a span of 11 bases. Germline values: CDR1 SNHLY, CDR2 FYNNEI. CDR3: CASPRGTSYEQYF. The DNA for the CDR3 is TGTGCCAGCCCGAGGGGGACCTCCTACGAGCAGTACTTC.

The sample holds many counts of this clonotype. The chain links TRBV6-2 or TRBV6-3 to TRBJ2-5; 7 nucleotides match TRBD1. The CDR3 length is 14 residues. With 5 bases clipped from V and 5 bases from J, the junction kept 8 bases outside the gene matches. Germline CDR1 is MNHEY and CDR2 is SVGEGT. The CDR3 sequence: CASSTRQGIETQYF. CDR3 nucleotide sequence: TGTGCCAGCAGTACGCGACAGGGTATTGAGACCCAGTACTTC.

This clonotype was seen only once. The rearrangement uses TRBV20-1 and TRBJ1-1, with D possibly being TRBD1 (6 bases). V lost 2 bases to trimming and J lost 3 bases, with 16 bases between them. Germline V CDR1 and CDR2: DFQATT, SNEGSKA (reference sequence). The CDR3 has 15 residues. In DNA, the CDR3 is TGCAGTGCTAGAAGTACAGGGTTTGGCTACACTGAAGCTTTCTTT. Translation: CSARSTGFGYTEAFF.

This clonotype has ten or more counts. The chain couples TRBV6-5 to TRBJ1-6; D is ambiguous. The CDR3 totals 13 residues. CDR1 and CDR2 (germline): MNHEY, SVGAGI. The V and J ends lost 0 bases and 9 bases respectively, with 6 bases between them. CDR3 in DNA: TGTGCCAGCAGTTACTCGACTCCTTCACCCCTCCACTTT. This codes for CASSYSTPSPLHF.

This clonotype was counted between two and nine times. The chain joins TRBV6-2 or TRBV6-3 to TRBJ2-3; 11 bases align to TRBD2. CDR1 MNHEY and CDR2 SVGEGT come from the germline V gene. This CDR3 has 15 amino acids. V dropped 4 bases and J dropped 4; count of bases not matched to a gene: 4. CDR3 loop: CASSWTSGSPDTQYF. CDR3 coding DNA: TGTGCCAGCAGTTGGACTAGCGGGTCCCCAGATACGCAGTATTTT.

This clonotype was recorded many times. The chain recombines TRBV11-2 with TRBJ2-7; 10 bases line up with TRBD1. V was pared by 5 bases and J by 6 bases, with 7 bases of the junction left unmatched. Germline V lookup: CDR1 SGHAT, CDR2 FQNNGV. The CDR3 loop spans 14 amino acids. CDR3: CASSPMTGGPEQYF. The CDR3 DNA follows: TGTGCCAGCAGCCCTATGACAGGGGGCCCCGAGCAGTACTTC. Filled out from reference TRBV11-2 and TRBJ2-7, the complete variable domain reads EAGVAQSPRYKIIEKRQSVAFWCNPISGHATLYWYQQILGQGPKLLIQFQNNGVVDDSQLPKDRFSAERLKGVDSTLKIQPAKLEDSAVYLCASSPMTGGPEQYFGPGTRLTVT.

This clonotype was observed a single time. This sequence may be a read error, since a much larger clone differs from it by one base. As the CDR3 is not closed by the conserved phenylalanine or tryptophan, this likely results from a read error. The genes are TRBV12-3 or TRBV12-4 and TRBJ2-5, with 7 bases fitting TRBD2. The CDR3 has 16 residues. V lost 3 bases and J lost 5; bases outside the gene matches: 12. This CDR3 is CASSFRTGGRGETQYV. CDR3 bases: TGTGCCAGCAGTTTTCGAACCGGCGGGAGAGGGGAGACCCAGTACGTC.